This TCR beta chain was profiled in a study of naive and memory T cell subsets. After the first PCR, alpha and beta chain libraries were processed separately. Effector memory cells were sorted as CD45RA-CD27-, EMRA cells as CD45RA+CD27-. Two oligonucleotides, mixed equimolar, formed the beta constant-region primer covering TRBC1 and TRBC2. Ligated cDNA was amplified by four rounds of PCR with nested alpha and beta constant-region primers and SP2. The cDNA 3' end received a ligated single-stranded oligonucleotide carrying the SP2 primer and a 12-nucleotide UMI. TCRdb used MiXCR to reprocess the UMI-ligation and nested PCR reads, holding one entry per CDR3 protein. The data hold about 10,000 distinct CDR3 sequences, with roughly 6% observed a single time. This clonotype was detected ten times or more. Its matching antigen is unknown. The CDR3 has 17 amino acids. Trimming took off 0 bases at V and 2 bases at J, with 17 bases between the two ends. The germline V gene encodes CDR1 DFQATT and CDR2 SNEGSKA (reference sequence).

Study conclusions and caveats: In naive cells, over 90% of TCR sequences were seen only once.

The rearrangement joins TRBV20-1 to TRBJ1-5; no firm D call. The TCR sequence derives from a human donor in good health. Sequences were obtained from CD4+ TEMRA cells from blood. Subset given: effector memory re-expressing CD45RA, CD45RA+ CD27-. CDR3 nucleotide sequence: TGCAGTGCTAGAGATCAAGGTGCCCGTGGTCGCAATCAGCCCCAGCATTTT. It specifies CSARDQGARGRNQPQHF.